This TCR beta chain was captured in a study of STAT5B mutations in CD4+ large granular lymphocyte leukemia. Authors' processing steps: A productive frequency of 2.59 x 10-5 was the lowest detectable. Assay used: immunoSEQ multiplex PCR; TCRdb lists only in-frame clones, some missing. V and J calls and clone size are copied from that table; D and trimming were computed from the DNA. The sample lists 30,000 to 40,000 clones, about 87% occurring once. The CDR3 runs 13 residues. Trimming removed 9 bases from V and 5 bases from J, with 15 bases in between. Germline V lookup: CDR1 SGHRS, CDR2 YFSETQ. This clone came up once.

The TCR was taken from a human donor in good health. Material: CD4+ T cells from blood buffy coats. The chain is built from TRBV5-1 and TRBJ2-1; D unclear. The CDR3 sequence: CATADISDNEQFF. In DNA, the CDR3 is TGCGCCACCGCAGATATATCGGACAATGAGCAGTTCTTC.